The 31 T cell receptor beta chains below all came from one sample that was sequenced in a study of cytomegalovirus exposure and HLA in healthy donors. Primers included in the PCR were 60 Vbeta and 13 Jbeta primers. Clones were sequenced by immunoSEQ multiplex PCR, and TCRdb holds only the in-frame ones, with some missing. The table includes more than 80,000 clones, about three quarters detected once. The sequenced sample was PBMCs. The source of these receptors is a human donor in good health.

The chain has TRBV7-2 and TRBJ2-3; no reliable D call. The CDR3 contains 15 residues. Germline V CDR1 and CDR2: SGHTA, FQGNSA. The V gene lost 0 bases and the J gene lost 5 bases, with 12 bases spanning the gap. The CDR3 region has the DNA TGTGCCAGCAGCTTAGCGCTCCTAGTTGGAGATACGCAGTATTTT. Translating gives CASSLALLVGDTQYF.

V and J are TRBV6-8 and TRBJ1-6; TRBD1 matches 9 bases. The CDR3 consists of 14 residues. Germline trimming cut 5 bases from V and 8 bases from J; bases unmatched to any gene: 4. Germline V gives CDR1 MNHGY, CDR2 SAAAGT. The CDR3 nucleotides read TGTGCCAGCAGTCCGGGACAGGGTTATTCACCCCTCCACTTT. Translated, it gives CASSPGQGYSPLHF.

This clone was seen a single time. V usage is TRBV6-1 and J usage is TRBJ2-2, with 9 bases that match TRBD1. The CDR3 has 16 amino acids. CDR1 and CDR2 from the germline V gene are MNHNS and SASEGT. J was trimmed by 4 bases and V by 4 bases; bases with no gene match: 7. CDR3 protein: CASSARTGVITGELFF. DNA for the CDR3: TGTGCCAGCAGTGCACGGACAGGGGTTATCACCGGGGAGCTGTTTTTT.

This clone was counted between two and nine times. The V and J genes are TRBV11-2 and TRBJ1-5; 10 nucleotides agree with TRBD1. Germline CDR1 reads SGHAT; CDR2 reads FQNNGV. Trimming cost V 5 bases and J 5 bases; bases outside gene matches: 12. There are 17 residues in the CDR3. CDR3 nucleotide sequence: TGTGCCAGCAGCGCCGCCGGGACAGGGGAACAGGATCAGCCCCAGCATTTT. This gives the protein CASSAAGTGEQDQPQHF.

This clone was seen more than once but under ten times. V usage is TRBV6-5 and J usage is TRBJ2-7; no reliable D call. The ends were cut back, 7 bases at V and 4 bases at J, with 20 bases in the middle. This CDR3 region has 15 residues. Germline V lookup: CDR1 MNHEY, CDR2 SVGAGI. As DNA, the CDR3 is TGTGCCAGCACCATAGGCAGCGTCTACCCGTACGAGCAGTACTTC. It is translated as CASTIGSVYPYEQYF.

CDR3 loop: CASSPTTGRNTEAFF. In nucleotides, the CDR3 is TGTGCCAGCAGCCCCACGACAGGGCGGAACACTGAAGCTTTCTTT. The chain carries TRBV14 and TRBJ1-1; 7 nucleotides agree with TRBD1. This CDR3 is 15 amino acids long. The germline gives CDR1 SGHDN, CDR2 FVKESK. The ends lost 4 bases at V and 1 base at J; junction bases unmatched: 6.

This clone has just a few counts. V usage is TRBV5-1 and J usage is TRBJ2-2; D is possibly TRBD1 (6 bases). The CDR3 spans 14 residues. The germline V gene has CDR1 SGHRS and CDR2 YFSETQ. The V and J ends lost 0 bases and 7 bases respectively, with 10 bases between them. The CDR3 spells CASSLDRAGGELFF. In nucleotides, the CDR3 is TGCGCCAGCAGCTTGGACAGGGCTGGCGGGGAGCTGTTTTTT.

V and J are TRBV2 and TRBJ2-5; 9 nucleotides match TRBD2. The trim removed 4 bases at V and 5 bases at J, leaving 5 bases unmatched. The CDR3 contains 14 residues. Germline V gives CDR1 SNHLY, CDR2 FYNNEI. CDR3 DNA sequence: TGTGCCAGCAGTGGGGGACTAGCTAGGGAGACCCAGTACTTC. Protein sequence: CASSGGLARETQYF.

The V call is TRBV19, the J call TRBJ2-1; D is unresolved. CDR3 length: 15 amino acids. Germline CDR1 LNHDA, CDR2 SQIVND (reference sequence). V lost 3 bases, J lost 0 bases, and 9 bases lay in between. CDR3 nucleotide sequence: TGTGCCAGTAGTATTCTAGGCCCCTCCTACAATGAGCAGTTCTTC. Translated: CASSILGPSYNEQFF.

The chain carries TRBV5-8 and TRBJ2-7, with 7 bases that match TRBD1. CDR3 length equals 15 residues. Looked up from germline, CDR1 is SGHTS and CDR2 is YDEGEE. Trimming cost V 4 bases and J 2 bases; bases outside gene matches: 9. The CDR3 reads CASSRQDRRAYEQYF. Here the CDR3 DNA reads TGTGCCAGCAGCAGGCAGGACAGGAGAGCCTACGAGCAGTACTTC.

This clone was observed a handful of times. The chain combines TRBV6-1 with TRBJ1-5; no definite D call. Germline-derived CDR1 and CDR2 are MNHNS and SASEGT. Trimming pared 7 bases from V and 4 bases from J, leaving 8 bases between. The CDR3 is 12 amino acids. The CDR3: CASTRGNQPQHF. Written as DNA, the CDR3 is TGTGCCAGCACTCGGGGAAATCAGCCCCAGCATTTT.

CDR3 in DNA: TGCGCCAGCAGCTTGTTTCCTAGCGGTACGGAGACCCAGTACTTC. Translation: CASSLFPSGTETQYF. J is TRBJ2-5 and V is TRBV5-1; 7 nucleotides align to TRBD2. CDR1 SGHRS and CDR2 YFSETQ come from the germline V gene. CDR3 length: 15 residues. With 1 base clipped from V and 5 bases from J, the junction kept 8 bases outside the gene matches.

This clone was picked up many times. The chain joins TRBV5-4 to TRBJ1-5, with 10 bases matching TRBD1. The V and J ends lost 4 bases and 5 bases, in that order; junction bases with no gene match: 12. Germline CDR1 is SGHNT and CDR2 is YYREEE (reference sequence). The CDR3 has 17 residues. CDR3 bases: TGTGCCAGCAGCGCCGCCGGGACAGGGGAACAGGATCAGCCCCAGCATTTT. Translation gives CASSAAGTGEQDQPQHF.

As DNA, the CDR3 is TGTGCCAGTAGTATTTCTGCAGGGTTTAATGAAAAACTGTTTTTT. Translating gives CASSISAGFNEKLFF. This chain joins TRBV19 and TRBJ1-4; D might be TRBD1 (5 bases). V lost 3 bases, J lost 4 bases, and 12 bases lay in between. Germline V gene data show CDR1 as LNHDA and CDR2 as SQIVND (reference sequence). This CDR3 is 15 amino acids long.

This clone was picked up one time. CDR3 sequence (DNA): TGTGCCAGCTCAAACCGGGACACTCTCCTATCGTCTGGAAACACCATATATTTT. This codes for CASSNRDTLLSSGNTIYF. The chain links TRBV18 to TRBJ1-3, with a possible D match to TRBD1 (6 bases). The length of the CDR3 is 18 residues. CDR1 and CDR2 (germline): KGHSH, LQKENI. V gave up 5 bases and J gave up 1 base, with 21 bases separating them. Filled out from reference TRBV18 and TRBJ1-3, the complete variable domain reads NAGVMQNPRHLVRRRGQEARLRCSPMKGHSHVYWYRQLPEEGLKFMVYLQKENIIDESGMPKERFSAEFPKEGPSILRIQQVVRGDSAAYFCASSNRDTLLSSGNTIYFGEGSWLTVV.

The chain combines TRBV29-1 with TRBJ1-5; D gene unclear. The CDR3 spans 12 residues. The germline gives CDR1 SQVTM, CDR2 ANQGSEA. Trimming cost V 0 bases and J 9 bases, with 9 bases left between them. Written as DNA, the CDR3 is TGCAGCGTTGAAGAGGCGGGTTCGCCCCAGCATTTT. Protein sequence: CSVEEAGSPQHF.

J is TRBJ1-2 and V is TRBV25-1; 10 bases are a match to TRBD1. Germline V gives CDR1 MGHDK, CDR2 SYGVNS. This CDR3 comprises 17 residues. V lost 0 bases to trimming and J lost 7 bases; unmatched junction nucleotides: 11. The CDR3 spells CASSEYPMGQGLRGYTF. Here the CDR3 DNA reads TGTGCCAGCAGTGAATACCCAATGGGACAGGGGCTTCGTGGCTACACCTTC.

Comments on this clone: Relative to the germline gene, one junction end is altered; a read error may explain this. This sample also contains other DNA sequences that code for the same CDR3. The V gene is TRBV7-7, the J gene TRBJ2-1, with a possible D match to TRBD2 (6 bases). The CDR3 extends over 16 amino acids. The germline gives CDR1 SSHAT, CDR2 FNYEAQ (reference sequence). The CDR3 DNA reads TGTGCCAGCAGCACAGCCCCAGCGGGTACCACCGATGAACAGTTCTTC. This encodes CASSTAPAGTTDEQFF.

This clone has only a few counts. The chain links TRBV21-1 to TRBJ2-7; the table's D gene call, TRBD1, was not cross checked with the DNA. TRBV21-1 constitutes a pseudogene. The CDR3 has 13 residues. The CDR3 sequence is CASSDDSSYEQYF. CDR3 coding DNA: TGTGCCAGCAGCGATGACAGTTCCTACGAGCAGTACTTC.

This chain links TRBV29-1 with TRBJ1-2; TRBD1 aligns across 8 bases. The CDR3 totals 11 residues. Germline CDR1 reads SQVTM; CDR2 reads ANQGSEA. With V trimmed by 7 bases and J by 8 bases, 6 bases remained unmatched. The CDR3 region is CSARTGNGYTF. The CDR3 DNA is TGCAGCGCCCGGACAGGGAACGGCTACACCTTC.

The rearrangement links TRBV5-4 to TRBJ2-7, with a weak D call TRBD2 (6 bases). Germline lookup yields CDR1 SGHNT and CDR2 YYREEE (reference sequence). The CDR3 runs to 17 residues. Trimming cost V 0 bases and J 5 bases, with 21 bases left between them. The CDR3 nucleotides are TGTGCCAGCAGCTTGGGGCCCCGTTGGGAGCGGGCGGACGAGCAGTACTTC. As protein: CASSLGPRWERADEQYF.

This clone was observed a few times. The rearrangement joins TRBV7-9 to TRBJ2-2; the D gene is possibly TRBD1 (6 bases). The CDR3 spans 15 residues. CDR1 and CDR2 from the germline V gene are SEHNR and FQNEAQ (reference sequence). V was clipped by 4 bases and J by 0 bases, with 9 bases between them. The CDR3 nucleotides are TGTGCCAGCAGCTCCGGGACAACGAACACCGGGGAGCTGTTTTTT. It codes for CASSSGTTNTGELFF.

V is TRBV5-1 and J is TRBJ1-2, with 7 bases lining up with TRBD1. Germline values: CDR1 SGHRS, CDR2 YFSETQ. The CDR3 is made up of 15 amino acids. J was trimmed by 7 bases and V by 3 bases; bases with no gene match: 12. In nucleotides, the CDR3 is TGCGCCAGCAGCTCCTCCGGGACAGTCCGGATTGGCTACACCTTC. Encoded protein: CASSSSGTVRIGYTF.

This clone has a handful of counts. The V gene is TRBV5-6, the J gene TRBJ1-2, with 7 bases fitting TRBD1. Losses at the gene ends were 0 bases for V and 8 bases for J; bases not matched to a gene: 4. Germline V CDR1 and CDR2: SGHDT, YYEEEE. The CDR3 extends over 13 amino acids. CDR3 nucleotides: TGTGCCAGCAGCTTGGACAGGGGCGGCGGCTACACCTTC. Its translation: CASSLDRGGGYTF.

This clone was seen only a few times. The chain has TRBV19 and TRBJ1-4; 8 bases line up with TRBD1. There are 15 residues in the CDR3. J lost 5 bases, V lost 4 bases, and 6 bases had no gene match. Germline values: CDR1 LNHDA, CDR2 SQIVND (reference sequence). The CDR3 region has the DNA TGTGCCAGTAGTACCGGACAGGGCGTGAATGAAAAACTGTTTTTT. Protein sequence: CASSTGQGVNEKLFF.

In its sample, this clone was seen a few times. This rearrangement joins TRBV2 to TRBJ1-5, with D possibly matching TRBD1 (6 bases). Germline loops: CDR1 SNHLY, CDR2 FYNNEI. The V gene lost 2 bases and the J gene lost 5 bases, with 13 bases spanning the gap. The CDR3 is 15 amino acids. This chain's CDR3 is CASSESSGADQPQHF. Here the CDR3 DNA reads TGTGCCAGCAGTGAAAGTTCAGGGGCGGATCAGCCCCAGCATTTT.

V usage is TRBV5-6 and J usage is TRBJ1-1; D unresolved. Germline CDR1 and CDR2: SGHDT and YYEEEE. The CDR3 extends over 13 amino acids. V was cut by 1 base and J by 3 bases, with 7 bases left in between. The CDR3 sequence: CASSLYRDTEAFF. CDR3 in DNA: TGTGCCAGCAGCTTGTACCGGGACACTGAAGCTTTCTTT. The whole variable domain, filled in from reference TRBV5-6 and TRBJ1-1, reads DAGVTQSPTHLIKTRGQQVTLRCSPKSGHDTVSWYQQALGQGPQFIFQYYEEEERQRGNFPDRFSGHQFPNYSSELNVNALLLGDSALYLCASSLYRDTEAFFGQGTRLTVV.

This clone was observed a few times. The chain combines TRBV6-1 with TRBJ1-1, with 11 positions matching TRBD1. Germline trimming cut 3 bases from V and 4 bases from J; bases unmatched to any gene: 4. CDR3 size: 15 residues. The V gene's germline CDR1 is MNHNS and CDR2 SASEGT. The CDR3 nucleotides read TGTGCCAGCAGTGATAGGACAGGGGGCTCCACTGAAGCTTTCTTT. Its protein product is CASSDRTGGSTEAFF.

V is TRBV30 and J is TRBJ1-1, with D possibly TRBD1 on 6 matching bases. Germline CDR1 is GTSNPN and CDR2 is SVGIG (reference sequence). This CDR3 contains 14 residues. Trimming took 2 bases from V and 1 from J, leaving 11 bases between them. Written as DNA, the CDR3 is TGTGCCTGGAGTACAGGGAATGCGAACACTGAAGCTTTCTTT. Translating it yields CAWSTGNANTEAFF.

Regarding this clone: Compared with germline, one end of the junction differs, possibly owing to a read error. The rearrangement links TRBV9 to TRBJ1-1; perhaps TRBD1 as D (5 bases). CDR1 SGDLS and CDR2 YYNGEE come from the germline V gene. The length of the CDR3 is 11 residues. The CDR3 region is CASSPGTGAFF. The CDR3 nucleotides are TGTGCCAGCAGCCCCGGGACTGGAGCTTTCTTT.

The chain uses TRBV5-3 and TRBJ1-1, with 7 bases lining up with TRBD1. TRBV5-3 is an open reading frame whose function is uncertain. V gave up 8 bases and J gave up 3 bases; unmatched junction bases: 10. The CDR3 totals 14 residues. The CDR3 coding sequence is TGTGCCAGCAGTAACCGACAGGGTTACACTGAAGCTTTCTTT. Amino acid sequence: CASSNRQGYTEAFF.